The clone carrying this T cell receptor beta chain was seen just once. Trimming pared 8 bases from V and 0 bases from J, leaving 10 bases between. This CDR3 region has 14 residues. Germline values: CDR1 MDHEN, CDR2 SYDVKM. The data stem from a study of lymphopenia after photon versus proton radiotherapy. Clones were sequenced by immunoSEQ multiplex PCR, and TCRdb holds only the in-frame ones, with some missing. The repertoire includes around 19,000 clones, roughly 86% of them detected once, and roughly 2.6% sits in the top ten. Sequenced material: peripheral blood, taken from a patient treated with photon-based radiotherapy. J is TRBJ1-4 and V is TRBV28; no definite D call. This receptor was obtained from a woman aged 50 to 60 with pancreatic cancer. Here the CDR3 reads CASGRGATNEKLFF. The CDR3 nucleotides are TGTGCCAGCGGTCGGGGAGCAACTAATGAAAAACTGTTTTTT.